These 18 T cell receptor beta chains were all obtained from the same sample, sequenced in a study of blood T cell repertoires in COVID-19. Assay used: immunoSEQ multiplex PCR; TCRdb lists only in-frame clones, some missing. The sample gives about 97,000 clones, 84% of which show up once; roughly 4.4% is in the top ten. The source material was peripheral blood. Receptors were obtained from a human donor in a cohort sampled during active COVID-19.

V usage is TRBV9 and J usage is TRBJ2-7; 8 bases are a match to TRBD2. V shed 6 bases, J shed 2 bases, and the junction held 10 bases outside the gene matches. Per the germline V gene, CDR1 is SGDLS and CDR2 is YYNGEE. The CDR3 contains 15 residues. The CDR3 loop reads CASNQGSGSAYEQYF. The DNA of the CDR3 is TGTGCCAGCAACCAGGGGAGCGGGAGCGCCTACGAGCAGTACTTC.

V gene TRBV27 combines with J gene TRBJ1-4; 8 bases line up with TRBD1. This CDR3 has 15 amino acids. Unmatched junction bases numbered 12, after V lost 7 bases and J lost 8 bases. Germline CDR1 is MNHEY and CDR2 is SMNVEV (reference sequence). This CDR3 reads CASKGQGAGMEKLFF. The CDR3 DNA reads as TGTGCCAGCAAGGGCCAGGGGGCTGGCATGGAAAAACTGTTTTTT.

This clone was counted a single time. The gene calls are TRBV3-1 (or the pseudogene TRBV3-2) and TRBJ2-6; 8 bases are shared with TRBD1. This CDR3 comprises 17 residues. The germline CDR1 and CDR2 sequences are LGHDT and YNNKEL (reference sequence). The trim removed 4 bases at V and 0 bases at J, leaving 5 bases unmatched. The CDR3 DNA is TGTGCCAGCAGCCGGGACAGGTCAAGCTCTGGGGCCAACGTCCTGACTTTC. Translated, it gives CASSRDRSSSGANVLTF.

V gene TRBV11-3 combines with J gene TRBJ1-1; no reliable D call. V lost 5 bases to trimming and J lost 1 base, with 17 bases between them. Germline V CDR1 and CDR2: SGHNT, YENEEA. The CDR3 totals 16 residues. The CDR3: CASSPQSTFQNTEAFF. CDR3 nucleotides: TGTGCCAGCAGCCCACAGTCTACGTTTCAGAACACTGAAGCTTTCTTT.

The chain carries TRBV6-5 and TRBJ2-7, with D possibly matching TRBD1 (8 bases). The V end lost 8 bases, the J end lost 5 bases, and 22 bases lay between the germline ends. CDR3 length: 15 residues. Germline V gene data show CDR1 as MNHEY and CDR2 as SVGAGI. In DNA form, the CDR3 reads TGTGCCAGCCGAGGGGGGGGGCAGGGGGCACACGAGCAGTACTTC. As protein: CASRGGGQGAHEQYF.

The chain links TRBV6-5 to TRBJ1-6; 10 positions agree with TRBD1. J gave up 7 bases and V 2 bases, and 5 bases lay outside the gene matches. CDR3 length: 16 residues. Per the germline V gene, CDR1 is MNHEY and CDR2 is SVGAGI. CDR3 coding DNA: TGTGCCAGCAGTTACCAAGGGACAGGGGCAAATTCACCCCTCCACTTT. Translated: CASSYQGTGANSPLHF.

This clone was detected many times. This chain joins TRBV24-1 and TRBJ1-5; D remains ambiguous. The length of the CDR3 is 13 residues. The V end was cut by 9 bases, the J end by 0 bases, with 8 bases between. The germline gives CDR1 KGHDR, CDR2 SFDVKD. The CDR3, as DNA: TGTGCCACCGAGGCATATAGCAATCAGCCCCAGCATTTT. Protein sequence: CATEAYSNQPQHF.

The chain combines TRBV28 with TRBJ2-1, with D maybe TRBD1 (6 bases). V gave up 5 bases and J gave up 4 bases, with 12 bases separating them. The CDR3 length is 14 residues. Looked up from germline, CDR1 is MDHEN and CDR2 is SYDVKM. The CDR3 DNA reads as TGTGCCAGCAGTCCTCGACAGGCGTACAATGAGCAGTTCTTC. It encodes CASSPRQAYNEQFF. Complete variable domain (other parts from reference TRBV28 and TRBJ2-1): DVKVTQSSRYLVKRTGEKVFLECVQDMDHENMFWYRQDPGLGLRLIYFSYDVKMKEKGDIPEGYSVSREKKERFSLILESASTNQTSMYLCASSPRQAYNEQFFGPGTRLTVL.

This clone appeared once. The rearrangement links TRBV5-6 to TRBJ1-1; no clear D gene. Trimming left V 4 bases short and J 4 bases short, with 14 bases between. Germline assignment: CDR1 SGHDT and CDR2 YYEEEE. The CDR3 is 14 amino acids. CDR3 sequence (DNA): TGTGCCAGCAGCCTAACGGGTATCGGCACTGAAGCTTTCTTT. This gives the protein CASSLTGIGTEAFF.

V gene TRBV18 combines with J gene TRBJ2-3; the match to TRBD2 covers 10 bases. The germline gives CDR1 KGHSH, CDR2 LQKENI. Losses at the gene ends were 1 base for V and 4 bases for J; bases not matched to a gene: 5. The CDR3 runs to 16 residues. In DNA, the CDR3 is TGTGCCAGCTCACCACGGGCTAGCGGGGGTGCAGATACGCAGTATTTT. Translation gives CASSPRASGGADTQYF.

The chain carries TRBV4-1 and TRBJ2-7; TRBD1 agrees at 8 bases. Germline trimming cut 4 bases from V and 3 bases from J; bases unmatched to any gene: 8. In germline, CDR1 is MGHRA, CDR2 YSYEKL. This CDR3 contains 15 residues. CDR3 DNA sequence: TGCGCCAGCAGCCCCTGGAGGACAGGGCTCTACGAGCAGTACTTC. It yields the protein CASSPWRTGLYEQYF.

The chain links TRBV28 to TRBJ2-1, with 8 positions matching TRBD1. Looked up from germline, CDR1 is MDHEN and CDR2 is SYDVKM. The CDR3 has 17 amino acids. V lost 6 bases to trimming and J lost 5 bases; unmatched junction nucleotides: 15. The CDR3 protein is CASSPRWTGKTDNEQFF. The CDR3 bases are TGTGCCAGCAGCCCCAGGTGGACAGGGAAGACCGACAATGAGCAGTTCTTC.

The chain recombines TRBV20-1 with TRBJ1-2, with D possibly TRBD1 on 5 matching bases. Germline CDR1 is DFQATT and CDR2 is SNEGSKA (reference sequence). The CDR3 runs 14 residues. The V end lost 3 bases, the J end lost 8 bases, and 19 bases lay between the germline ends. The DNA of the CDR3 is TGCAGTGCTAGTGGGTCTCAAAAGGGGTTCGGCTACACCTTC. Its protein product is CSASGSQKGFGYTF.

This clone showed up just a few times. J is TRBJ1-2 and V is TRBV2; TRBD1 matches at 9 bases. V lost 0 bases and J lost 0; bases outside the gene matches: 2. CDR1 and CDR2 (germline): SNHLY, FYNNEI. The CDR3 totals 16 residues. CDR3: CASSEAGQGTNYGYTF. For the CDR3, the DNA is TGTGCCAGCAGTGAAGCGGGACAGGGCACTAACTATGGCTACACCTTC.

The gene calls are TRBV28 and TRBJ2-7, with TRBD1 matching over 8 bases. This CDR3 comprises 15 residues. The ends lost 8 bases at V and 2 bases at J; junction bases unmatched: 11. Per germline, CDR1 MDHEN and CDR2 SYDVKM. CDR3 sequence reads: CASCSSPGGTYEQYF. The CDR3 bases are TGTGCCAGCTGCTCCTCCCCAGGGGGCACCTACGAGCAGTACTTC.

The chain employs TRBV29-1 and TRBJ2-2; TRBD1 matches 8 bases. The V and J ends lost 6 bases and 5 bases, in that order; junction bases with no gene match: 5. Looked up from germline, CDR1 is SQVTM and CDR2 is ANQGSEA. This CDR3 has 13 amino acids. The DNA of the CDR3 is TGCAGCGTCCGGACAGGGTGGACCGGGGAGCTGTTTTTT. It is translated as CSVRTGWTGELFF.

This clone is a singleton in its sample. J is TRBJ1-3 and V is TRBV2; 8 bases match TRBD1. After removal of 9 bases from V and 3 bases from J, the junction contained 7 bases not matched to a gene. Germline values: CDR1 SNHLY, CDR2 FYNNEI. There are 14 residues in the CDR3. CDR3 residues: CARTQGAGGNTIYF. CDR3 nucleotide sequence: TGTGCCAGGACGCAGGGGGCAGGTGGAAACACCATATATTTT.

The V gene is TRBV19, the J gene TRBJ2-7; 8 nucleotides agree with TRBD1. Germline V gives CDR1 LNHDA, CDR2 SQIVND (reference sequence). The ends lost 3 bases at V and 3 bases at J; junction bases unmatched: 7. There are 15 residues in the CDR3. CDR3 nucleotides: TGTGCCAGTAGTATTTCAGGACAGGGACTCTACGAGCAGTACTTC. It encodes CASSISGQGLYEQYF. The complete variable domain, with remaining parts taken from reference TRBV19 and TRBJ2-7, reads DGGITQSPKYLFRKEGQNVTLSCEQNLNHDAMYWYRQDPGQGLRLIYYSQIVNDFQKGDIAEGYSVSREKKESFPLTVTSAQKNPTAFYLCASSISGQGLYEQYFGPGTRLTVT.